These 30 T cell receptor beta chains share one sample of origin, sequenced in a study of blood T cell repertoires in COVID-19. Sequencing used immunoSEQ multiplex PCR; TCRdb keeps in-frame clones, though not all of them. The sample includes around 140,000 clones, about 89% seen only once; the top ten take about 10%. Sequences were obtained from peripheral blood. The receptors were sampled from a woman in her 70s with COVID-19, enrolled during active disease.

The rearrangement uses TRBV6-5 and TRBJ2-7; 9 nucleotides align to TRBD2. CDR3 length: 15 residues. The germline V gene has CDR1 MNHEY and CDR2 SVGAGI. J was trimmed by 7 bases and V by 2 bases; bases with no gene match: 9. The CDR3 protein is CASSYERGVIKEQYF. In DNA, the CDR3 is TGTGCCAGCAGTTACGAGCGGGGGGTCATAAAGGAGCAGTACTTC.

The chain is built from TRBV6-2 or TRBV6-3 and TRBJ2-5, with D maybe TRBD2 (5 bases). V dropped 4 bases and J dropped 4 bases, with 13 bases sitting between them. This CDR3 contains 14 residues. Germline assignment: CDR1 MNHEY and CDR2 SVGEGT. CDR3 DNA: TGTGCCAGCAGTTTCATGGGGAGCCTAGAGACCCAGTACTTC. This encodes CASSFMGSLETQYF.

CDR3 sequence (DNA): TGTGCCAGCAGGGGACTAGCGGGGAGCTCCTACAATGAGCAGTTCTTC. This encodes CASRGLAGSSYNEQFF. V is TRBV6-6 and J is TRBJ2-1, with 13 bases that match TRBD2. The CDR3 covers 16 residues. The germline CDR1 and CDR2 sequences are MNHNY and SVGAGI (reference sequence). J was trimmed by 0 bases and V by 6 bases; bases with no gene match: 2.

This chain joins TRBV5-1 and TRBJ1-2; D is possibly TRBD1 (6 bases). V dropped 4 bases and J dropped 4 bases, with 20 bases sitting between them. This CDR3 spans 16 amino acids. CDR1 SGHRS and CDR2 YFSETQ come from the germline V gene. The CDR3, as DNA: TGCGCCAGCAGCAAGGACAGTCAACCGATTTCCTATGGCTACACCTTC. It specifies CASSKDSQPISYGYTF.

The chain recombines TRBV6-2 or TRBV6-3 with TRBJ2-3; D is undetermined. CDR1 and CDR2 from the germline V gene are MNHEY and SVGEGT. The CDR3 is 11 residues long. Trimming removed 4 bases at V and 8 bases at J, with 7 bases between. CDR3 bases: TGTGCCAGCAGTTTCTCGGCTACGCAGTATTTT. This translates into CASSFSATQYF.

This clone occurred once. This chain joins TRBV7-9 and TRBJ1-2; no clear D gene. The CDR3 is made up of 14 amino acids. V was trimmed by 1 base and J by 3 bases, leaving 9 bases between them. Looked up from germline, CDR1 is SEHNR and CDR2 is FQNEAQ (reference sequence). The chain's CDR3 is CASSLVTRDYGYTF. CDR3 coding DNA: TGTGCCAGCAGCTTAGTAACACGGGACTATGGCTACACCTTC.

The J gene is TRBJ1-5, the V gene TRBV3-1 (or the pseudogene TRBV3-2); D ambiguous. V shed 0 bases and J shed 5 bases, with 11 bases lying between them. This CDR3 is 15 amino acids long. CDR1 LGHDT and CDR2 YNNKEL come from the germline V gene (reference sequence). CDR3 in DNA: TGTGCCAGCAGCCAAGACAGCGGAGGGCATCAGCCCCAGCATTTT. Its protein is CASSQDSGGHQPQHF.

V and J are TRBV27 and TRBJ1-4, with 7 bases lining up with TRBD1. CDR1 and CDR2 (germline): MNHEY, SMNVEV (reference sequence). Germline trimming cut 6 bases from V and 6 bases from J; bases unmatched to any gene: 10. The CDR3 covers 15 residues. Here the CDR3 DNA reads TGTGCCAGCAGGGCCTGGACAGGTGAAGATGAAAAACTGTTTTTT. It specifies CASRAWTGEDEKLFF.

This clone was seen a few times. CDR3 sequence reads: CASSLGLQGARFF. The DNA for the CDR3 is TGCGCCAGCAGCTTGGGTCTGCAGGGGGCGCGGTTCTTC. The V and J genes are TRBV5-1 and TRBJ2-1; 8 bases are a match to TRBD1. CDR1 is SGHRS, CDR2 YFSETQ, per germline. The CDR3 has 13 amino acids. V lost 0 bases and J lost 15; bases outside the gene matches: 8.

The rearrangement links TRBV28 to TRBJ1-5; 7 nucleotides line up with TRBD1. The CDR3 spans 24 residues. The germline CDR1 and CDR2 sequences are MDHEN and SYDVKM. V dropped 1 base and J dropped 3; count of bases not matched to a gene: 30. The CDR3 reads CASSLFAIPRPGQPRWGPNQPQHF. The DNA for the CDR3 is TGTGCCAGCAGTTTATTCGCGATTCCTAGACCGGGACAGCCGCGGTGGGGGCCCAATCAGCCCCAGCATTTT.

The rearrangement joins TRBV19 to TRBJ2-3; TRBD2 is a possible D gene (6 bases). V lost 3 bases and J lost 0, with 10 bases in between. The CDR3 contains 15 residues. Looked up from germline, CDR1 is LNHDA and CDR2 is SQIVND (reference sequence). The CDR3 is CASSIRRGSTDTQYF. The CDR3 DNA reads as TGTGCCAGTAGTATTCGGAGGGGAAGCACAGATACGCAGTATTTT.

This clone was counted once. V gene TRBV6-5 combines with J gene TRBJ1-1; 7 nucleotides agree with TRBD1. The CDR3 runs 14 residues. V shed 7 bases and J 3 bases; nucleotides not matched to a gene: 8. CDR1 and CDR2 from the germline V gene are MNHEY and SVGAGI. CDR3 amino acids: CASTPNRGDTEAFF. The DNA for the CDR3 is TGTGCCAGCACCCCGAACAGGGGAGACACTGAAGCTTTCTTT.

This clone has at least ten counts. This chain connects TRBV25-1 to TRBJ2-5; perhaps TRBD2 as D (6 bases). Germline lookup yields CDR1 MGHDK and CDR2 SYGVNS. This CDR3 is built from 17 residues. V lost 2 bases and J 4 bases, leaving 20 bases between the germline ends. The CDR3 region is CASSEKGRLVLTETQYF. The CDR3 region has the DNA TGTGCCAGCAGTGAAAAGGGGAGACTAGTCTTAACAGAGACCCAGTACTTC.

V gene TRBV19 combines with J gene TRBJ1-5; a possible D gene is TRBD1 (5 bases). Germline-derived CDR1 and CDR2 are LNHDA and SQIVND (reference sequence). V was cut by 7 bases and J by 2 bases, with 12 bases left in between. The CDR3 contains 14 residues. The CDR3 is CASTDSRGNQPQHF. CDR3 coding DNA: TGTGCCAGTACAGATTCCAGGGGCAATCAGCCCCAGCATTTT.

The chain's CDR3 is CASSPRGGEAFF. The CDR3, as DNA: TGTGCCAGCTCACCCCGGGGTGGTGAAGCTTTCTTT. The rearrangement joins TRBV18 to TRBJ1-1; no definite D call. V dropped 3 bases and J dropped 7 bases, with 9 bases sitting between them. This CDR3 has 12 amino acids. Germline CDR1 KGHSH, CDR2 LQKENI. Full variable domain (missing parts from reference TRBV18 and TRBJ1-1): NAGVMQNPRHLVRRRGQEARLRCSPMKGHSHVYWYRQLPEEGLKFMVYLQKENIIDESGMPKERFSAEFPKEGPSILRIQQVVRGDSAAYFCASSPRGGEAFFGQGTRLTVV.

The chain recombines TRBV4-2 with TRBJ1-1; TRBD1 matches 7 bases. V shed 0 bases and J 11 bases; nucleotides not matched to a gene: 15. CDR3 size: 16 residues. Germline assignment: CDR1 LGHNA and CDR2 YNFKEQ. CDR3 bases: TGTGCCAGCAGCCAAGATGTCGGGACAGTGGGACTCGTGGCTTTCTTT. Translating gives CASSQDVGTVGLVAFF.

The V call is TRBV10-3, the J call TRBJ2-2; D call uncertain. Deletions cut 10 bases from V and 3 bases from J, with 15 bases between. The CDR3 is 14 amino acids. CDR1 ENHRY and CDR2 SYGVKD come from the germline V gene. CDR3 DNA: TGTGCCACACAACCGAATATGGACACCGGGGAGCTGTTTTTT. It translates to CATQPNMDTGELFF.

The chain uses TRBV19 and TRBJ2-1; 9 positions match TRBD1. Trimming removed 5 bases from V and 6 bases from J; junction bases left unmatched: 17. The CDR3 has 18 residues. Germline lookup yields CDR1 LNHDA and CDR2 SQIVND (reference sequence). DNA for the CDR3: TGTGCCAGTAGTTTAAGGGGGACCGGGACAGGGAAGGTCAATGAGCAGTTCTTC. It encodes CASSLRGTGTGKVNEQFF. Full variable domain (remainder filled in from reference TRBV19 and TRBJ2-1): DGGITQSPKYLFRKEGQNVTLSCEQNLNHDAMYWYRQDPGQGLRLIYYSQIVNDFQKGDIAEGYSVSREKKESFPLTVTSAQKNPTAFYLCASSLRGTGTGKVNEQFFGPGTRLTVL.

The rearrangement uses TRBV15 and TRBJ2-3, with TRBD2 as a possible D gene (6 bases). The germline CDR1 and CDR2 sequences are LNHNV and YYDKDF (reference sequence). The CDR3 covers 15 residues. Trimming pared 0 bases from V and 0 bases from J, leaving 7 bases between. The CDR3 nucleotides read TGTGCCACCAGCAGAGATGGGGGGAGCACAGATACGCAGTATTTT. Encoded protein: CATSRDGGSTDTQYF.

V gene TRBV5-5 combines with J gene TRBJ1-2; TRBD1 is a possible D gene (6 bases). CDR1 is SGHKS, CDR2 YYEKEE, per germline (reference sequence). Between the trimmed V and J ends, which lost 1 base and 2 bases, there was a span of 12 bases. The CDR3 has 15 amino acids. The CDR3, as DNA: TGTGCCAGCAGCTTGAGGGACAACTGGAACTATGGCTACACCTTC. Its protein is CASSLRDNWNYGYTF.

The chain has TRBV4-2 and TRBJ1-3; TRBD1 matches 9 bases. The V gene's germline CDR1 is LGHNA and CDR2 YNFKEQ. CDR3 size: 24 residues. J was trimmed by 0 bases and V by 0 bases; bases with no gene match: 24. The CDR3 DNA follows: TGTGCCAGCAGCCAAGATCGGTTAAGCCCTAGGGGACAGGGAACTATTTACTCTGGAAACACCATATATTTT. Translating it yields CASSQDRLSPRGQGTIYSGNTIYF.

This chain links TRBV2 with TRBJ2-5, with D possibly TRBD1 on 6 matching bases. Trimming removed 6 bases from V and 1 base from J, with 18 bases in between. The V gene's germline CDR1 is SNHLY and CDR2 FYNNEI. The CDR3 is made up of 16 amino acids. CDR3 sequence reads: CASRGFLGAIQETQYF. As DNA, the CDR3 is TGTGCCAGCAGGGGCTTTTTGGGGGCTATCCAAGAGACCCAGTACTTC.

The chain uses TRBV15 and TRBJ2-5; D gene unclear. CDR1 LNHNV and CDR2 YYDKDF come from the germline V gene (reference sequence). Trimming left V 1 base short and J 0 bases short, with 6 bases between. The CDR3 length is 14 residues. The CDR3 spells CATSRAQYQETQYF. Here the CDR3 DNA reads TGTGCCACCAGCAGAGCCCAGTACCAAGAGACCCAGTACTTC.

This chain links TRBV12-3 or TRBV12-4 with TRBJ1-6, with TRBD1 as a possible D gene (5 bases). V was cut by 4 bases and J by 13 bases, with 11 bases left in between. This CDR3 has 12 amino acids. The CDR3: CASSYNRGPLHF. In nucleotides, the CDR3 is TGTGCCAGCAGTTACAATCGGGGGCCCCTCCACTTT.

The CDR3 bases are TGCGCCAGCAGCGGGGGGACAGGGACGAACACCGGGGAGCTGTTTTTT. It yields the protein CASSGGTGTNTGELFF. This chain uses TRBV5-1 with TRBJ2-2, with 9 bases aligning to TRBD1. The germline gives CDR1 SGHRS, CDR2 YFSETQ. V shed 4 bases and J 0 bases; nucleotides not matched to a gene: 4. The length of the CDR3 is 16 residues.

The rearrangement joins TRBV9 to TRBJ1-4, with D tentatively TRBD1 (5 bases). This CDR3 contains 13 residues. Germline assignment: CDR1 SGDLS and CDR2 YYNGEE. Trimming left V 4 bases short and J 7 bases short, with 11 bases between. This chain's CDR3 is CASSRGEIEKLFF. In DNA form, the CDR3 reads TGTGCCAGCAGCCGGGGGGAGATTGAAAAACTGTTTTTT.

This rearrangement joins TRBV2 to TRBJ1-5; 9 nucleotides agree with TRBD1. V lost 4 bases and J lost 8; bases outside the gene matches: 6. In germline, CDR1 is SNHLY, CDR2 FYNNEI. The length of the CDR3 is 14 residues. The CDR3 region is CASSAGTGHEPQHF. The CDR3 DNA reads as TGTGCCAGCAGTGCCGGGACAGGGCACGAGCCCCAGCATTTT.

This chain connects TRBV2 to TRBJ2-1; TRBD2 matches 9 bases. V lost 6 bases, J lost 15 bases, and 9 bases stayed unmatched. The CDR3 contains 12 residues. Germline CDR1 SNHLY, CDR2 FYNNEI. The CDR3 reads CASSPLAGIRFF. Written as DNA, the CDR3 is TGTGCCAGCAGCCCCCTAGCGGGGATTAGGTTCTTC.

The gene calls are TRBV6-5 and TRBJ1-5; unclear D gene. The germline gives CDR1 MNHEY, CDR2 SVGAGI. Deletions cut 2 bases from V and 4 bases from J, with 12 bases between. The CDR3 covers 15 residues. CDR3 coding DNA: TGTGCCAGCAGTTACGCTATTTCGGGGAATCAGCCCCAGCATTTT. This codes for CASSYAISGNQPQHF.

This clone was seen only a few times. CDR3 coding DNA: TGTGCCAGCAGCCGCGGACATCTTACTGAAAAACTGTTTTTT. This sequence encodes CASSRGHLTEKLFF. V is TRBV2 and J is TRBJ1-4; the D gene is possibly TRBD1 (5 bases). Germline V gene lookup returns CDR1 SNHLY and CDR2 FYNNEI. The CDR3 length is 14 residues. The V and J ends lost 6 bases and 7 bases respectively, with 15 bases between them.